The 27 T cell receptor beta chains below were found in one sample sequenced in a study of blood T cell repertoires in COVID-19 (dated by TCRdb to 2019 to 2021). Library method: the immunoSEQ multiplex PCR assay. TCRdb carries this immuneACCESS record with in-frame sequences only. Its versions omit some clonotypes, under half of them owing to an unresolved V gene in the studies checked, with the rest unexplained. The sample table lists around 51,000 clones, about 86% of them with a count of one. The ten largest account for over 3.5% of the sample. Sequences were obtained from peripheral blood. These receptors were collected from an elderly man with active COVID-19.

This clone was found once. V and J are TRBV7-9 and TRBJ2-7, with D hard to call. Trimming took off 8 bases at V and 5 bases at J, with 13 bases between the two ends. Germline CDR1 and CDR2: SEHNR and FQNEAQ (reference sequence). The CDR3 spans 12 residues. The CDR3 reads CASVTDSDEQYF. The CDR3 nucleotides read TGTGCCAGCGTTACCGACTCGGACGAGCAGTACTTC.

The chain uses TRBV11-2 and TRBJ2-7, with 7 bases fitting TRBD2. This CDR3 has 15 residues. Germline CDR1 SGHAT, CDR2 FQNNGV. V shed 5 bases and J 6 bases; nucleotides not matched to a gene: 13. This CDR3 reads CASSHPSGGSFEQYF. The CDR3 nucleotides are TGTGCCAGCAGCCACCCTTCCGGCGGGAGCTTCGAGCAGTACTTC. Looking up the rest from reference TRBV11-2 and TRBJ2-7 gives the full variable domain: EAGVAQSPRYKIIEKRQSVAFWCNPISGHATLYWYQQILGQGPKLLIQFQNNGVVDDSQLPKDRFSAERLKGVDSTLKIQPAKLEDSAVYLCASSHPSGGSFEQYFGPGTRLTVT.

The chain recombines TRBV3-1 (or the pseudogene TRBV3-2) with TRBJ2-2; D is unclear. Looked up from germline, CDR1 is LGHDT and CDR2 is YNNKEL (reference sequence). Trimming left V 1 base short and J 3 bases short, with 6 bases between. This CDR3 spans 14 amino acids. The DNA of the CDR3 is TGTGCCAGCAGCCAAGCCCCGGACACCGGGGAGCTGTTTTTT. It encodes CASSQAPDTGELFF.

This chain uses TRBV6-2 or TRBV6-3 with TRBJ2-2, with D possibly matching TRBD1 (6 bases). CDR3 length equals 17 residues. Per germline, CDR1 MNHEY and CDR2 SVGEGT. Trimming shortened V by 5 bases and J by 0 bases, and 16 bases separated the two germline ends. This chain's CDR3 is CASSAPFRGPNTGELFF. The CDR3 DNA follows: TGTGCCAGCAGTGCCCCTTTCAGGGGACCGAACACCGGGGAGCTGTTTTTT.

The chain carries TRBV6-2 or TRBV6-3 and TRBJ2-3, with D tentatively TRBD2 (6 bases). The CDR3 totals 14 residues. The V end lost 6 bases, the J end lost 5 bases, and 15 bases lay between the germline ends. Germline V lookup: CDR1 MNHEY, CDR2 SVGEGT. The CDR3 spells CASSPSREKDTQYF. CDR3 sequence (DNA): TGTGCCAGCAGCCCCTCCCGGGAGAAAGATACGCAGTATTTT.

This clone was found a few times. The chain carries TRBV30 and TRBJ1-5; D is uncertain. Per germline, CDR1 GTSNPN and CDR2 SVGIG (reference sequence). CDR3 length: 13 amino acids. V lost 2 bases and J 2 bases, leaving 7 bases between the germline ends. The CDR3 DNA is TGTGCCTGGAGTCTTCTCGGCAATCAGCCCCAGCATTTT. It yields the protein CAWSLLGNQPQHF.

The chain joins TRBV7-9 to TRBJ2-1; 8 bases are shared with TRBD1. In germline, CDR1 is SEHNR, CDR2 FQNEAQ (reference sequence). V shed 5 bases and J 5 bases; nucleotides not matched to a gene: 11. The CDR3 has 16 residues. In DNA form, the CDR3 reads TGTGCCAGCAGCGGGAACCAGGGGGCGAATAACAATGAGCAGTTCTTC. This sequence encodes CASSGNQGANNNEQFF.

The chain recombines TRBV5-1 with TRBJ2-2, with D possibly matching TRBD2 (6 bases). The CDR3 extends over 15 amino acids. V was pared by 3 bases and J by 3 bases, with 12 bases between. Germline CDR1 is SGHRS and CDR2 is YFSETQ. CDR3 sequence reads: CASSSPSADTGELFF. The CDR3 coding sequence is TGCGCCAGCAGCTCTCCTAGCGCCGACACCGGGGAGCTGTTTTTT. Looking up the rest from reference TRBV5-1 and TRBJ2-2 gives the full variable domain: KAGVTQTPRYLIKTRGQQVTLSCSPISGHRSVSWYQQTPGQGLQFLFEYFSETQRNKGNFPGRFSGRQFSNSRSEMNVSTLELGDSALYLCASSSPSADTGELFFGEGSRLTVL.

V is TRBV18 and J is TRBJ2-7; 10 nucleotides match TRBD1. CDR3 length equals 17 residues. CDR1 and CDR2 from the germline V gene are KGHSH and LQKENI. With 3 bases clipped from V and 1 base from J, the junction kept 9 bases outside the gene matches. DNA of the CDR3: TGTGCCAGCTCACCCCAAAGACAGGGGGCTCCTTCCTACGAGCAGTACTTC. Translated: CASSPQRQGAPSYEQYF.

The J gene is TRBJ1-6, the V gene TRBV5-1; TRBD1 might be the D (6 bases). Germline CDR1 reads SGHRS; CDR2 reads YFSETQ. The CDR3 runs to 14 residues. V was shortened by 4 bases and J by 7 bases, with 12 bases between the two germline ends. The CDR3 loop reads CASSVIQGNSPLHF. The CDR3 DNA sequence: TGCGCCAGCAGCGTGATACAGGGAAATTCACCCCTCCACTTT.

This clone was observed a few times. The CDR3 spells CASSVGGYGTDTQYF. CDR3 sequence (DNA): TGTGCCAGCAGCGTAGGCGGGTACGGCACAGATACGCAGTATTTT. This rearrangement joins TRBV9 to TRBJ2-3, with D tentatively TRBD2 (5 bases). The CDR3 is 15 residues long. The V and J ends lost 0 bases and 1 base respectively, with 9 bases between them. CDR1 and CDR2 from the germline V gene are SGDLS and YYNGEE. The full variable domain, in which reference TRBV9 and TRBJ2-3 provide the parts outside the CDR3, is DSGVTQTPKHLITATGQRVTLRCSPRSGDLSVYWYQQSLDQGLQFLIQYYNGEERAKGNILERFSAQQFPDLHSELNLSSLELGDSALYFCASSVGGYGTDTQYFGPGTRLTVL.

This chain uses TRBV5-4 with TRBJ1-1; TRBD1 matches 7 bases. CDR3 length equals 15 residues. Germline V gives CDR1 SGHNT, CDR2 YYREEE (reference sequence). V was clipped by 2 bases and J by 5 bases; unmatched bases: 9. The DNA for the CDR3 is TGTGCCAGCAGCTTAGGGGGCTCCCGGATGACTGAAGCTTTCTTT. Protein: CASSLGGSRMTEAFF.

The J gene is TRBJ2-1, the V gene TRBV7-3; D is perhaps TRBD2 (5 bases). Germline-derived CDR1 and CDR2 are SGHTA and FQGTGA. V was pared by 3 bases and J by 8 bases, with 11 bases between. The CDR3 has 13 residues. The CDR3 protein is CASSFYSEDEQFF. The CDR3 nucleotides are TGTGCCAGCAGCTTTTATAGCGAAGATGAGCAGTTCTTC.

This sequence joins TRBV28 and TRBJ2-7; D unclear. The CDR3 runs to 11 residues. V lost 5 bases and J 2 bases, leaving 4 bases between the germline ends. Germline CDR1 and CDR2: MDHEN and SYDVKM. CDR3 sequence (DNA): TGTGCCAGCAGTCTTACCTACGAGCAGTACTTC. It encodes CASSLTYEQYF. Supplemented by reference TRBV28 and TRBJ2-7, the full variable domain reads DVKVTQSSRYLVKRTGEKVFLECVQDMDHENMFWYRQDPGLGLRLIYFSYDVKMKEKGDIPEGYSVSREKKERFSLILESASTNQTSMYLCASSLTYEQYFGPGTRLTVT.

This chain links TRBV4-2 with TRBJ1-2, with 10 bases that match TRBD1. V was pared by 1 base and J by 7 bases, with 3 bases of the junction left unmatched. The CDR3 covers 14 residues. The germline V gene has CDR1 LGHNA and CDR2 YNFKEQ. CDR3 loop: CASSQGGQGLGYTF. The CDR3 bases are TGTGCCAGCAGCCAAGGGGGACAGGGGCTTGGCTACACCTTC.

The chain combines TRBV5-6 with TRBJ2-7, with TRBD1 as a possible D gene (6 bases). This CDR3 region has 14 residues. Trimming removed 5 bases from V and 3 bases from J, with 15 bases in between. Germline values: CDR1 SGHDT, CDR2 YYEEEE. The CDR3 region has the DNA TGTGCCAGCAGTCTGGGGACATGGGACTACGAGCAGTACTTC. Its protein product is CASSLGTWDYEQYF.

The genes are TRBV10-3 and TRBJ2-6; maybe TRBD2 (5 bases). There are 19 residues in the CDR3. The germline V gene encodes CDR1 ENHRY and CDR2 SYGVKD. V lost 3 bases and J lost 4, with 22 bases in between. The CDR3 is CAISDPRGRASGGANVLTF. In DNA, the CDR3 is TGTGCCATCAGTGACCCCCGCGGGCGGGCCTCGGGCGGGGCCAACGTCCTGACTTTC.

The chain joins TRBV5-6 to TRBJ2-7; TRBD1 aligns across 8 bases. Germline V gives CDR1 SGHDT, CDR2 YYEEEE. The CDR3 loop spans 16 amino acids. V lost 2 bases and J lost 4; bases outside the gene matches: 11. The CDR3 reads CASSFGSGQGQYEQYF. CDR3 coding DNA: TGTGCCAGCAGCTTCGGCTCCGGACAGGGTCAGTACGAGCAGTACTTC.

The chain carries TRBV4-2 and TRBJ1-2; tentative D call: TRBD1 (6 bases). V shed 1 base and J shed 1 base, with 13 bases lying between them. The germline gives CDR1 LGHNA, CDR2 YNFKEQ. The length of the CDR3 is 16 residues. The CDR3 region has the DNA TGTGCCAGCAGCCAAGCCACAGGGATGAGTAACTATGGCTACACCTTC. This codes for CASSQATGMSNYGYTF.

This clone showed up just a few times. The V and J genes are TRBV4-1 and TRBJ2-3; no reliable D call. The V end was cut by 4 bases, the J end by 4 bases, with 9 bases between. Germline V gene data show CDR1 as MGHRA and CDR2 as YSYEKL. CDR3 length: 13 residues. This CDR3 reads CASSLYGSDTQYF. The CDR3 DNA follows: TGCGCCAGCAGCCTCTACGGGTCAGATACGCAGTATTTT.

The chain joins TRBV2 to TRBJ1-4; TRBD1 aligns across 9 bases. This CDR3 is 14 amino acids long. J lost 8 bases, V lost 6 bases, and 7 bases had no gene match. Looked up from germline, CDR1 is SNHLY and CDR2 is FYNNEI. CDR3 in DNA: TGTGCCAGCAGCGGGACAGGGCGGGAGGAAAAACTGTTTTTT. As protein: CASSGTGREEKLFF.

V gene TRBV4-3 combines with J gene TRBJ2-1, with 9 positions matching TRBD2. Germline CDR1 and CDR2: LGHNA and YSLEER. V dropped 1 base and J dropped 10; count of bases not matched to a gene: 14. The CDR3 length is 17 residues. The CDR3 spells CASSQGPRGRAESEQFF. The CDR3 nucleotides are TGCGCCAGCAGCCAAGGCCCGCGCGGGAGGGCCGAGAGCGAGCAGTTCTTC.

The chain employs TRBV9 and TRBJ2-1, with 13 bases aligning to TRBD2. Trimming took 7 bases from V and 6 from J; bases not matched to a gene: 4. The CDR3 covers 14 residues. Germline CDR1 reads SGDLS; CDR2 reads YYNGEE. This chain's CDR3 is CASSGTSGINEQFF. The CDR3 bases are TGTGCCAGCTCCGGGACTAGCGGGATCAATGAGCAGTTCTTC.

The chain is built from TRBV12-3 or TRBV12-4 and TRBJ2-7; 7 bases fit TRBD1. CDR3 size: 12 residues. The ends lost 6 bases at V and 4 bases at J; junction bases unmatched: 3. CDR3 bases: TGTGCCAGCAGCACACAGGGGTACGAGCAGTACTTC. Translation: CASSTQGYEQYF.

This clone has only one observation. The chain has TRBV10-3 and TRBJ1-2, with D possibly matching TRBD1 (5 bases). This CDR3 spans 14 amino acids. Deletions cut 7 bases from V and 0 bases from J, with 12 bases between. The V gene's germline CDR1 is ENHRY and CDR2 SYGVKD. The CDR3: CAITGRESNYGYTF. CDR3 nucleotides: TGTGCCATCACGGGCAGGGAATCTAACTATGGCTACACCTTC.

The V and J genes are TRBV6-2 or TRBV6-3 and TRBJ2-7; 9 bases align to TRBD1. This CDR3 region has 17 residues. The ends lost 4 bases at V and 2 bases at J; junction bases unmatched: 12. Germline values: CDR1 MNHEY, CDR2 SVGEGT. This chain's CDR3 is CASSFKTGGRRPYEQYF. CDR3 sequence (DNA): TGTGCCAGCAGTTTTAAGACAGGGGGTCGCCGCCCCTACGAGCAGTACTTC.

This clone was detected only once. The chain joins TRBV10-2 to TRBJ1-2; 11 positions agree with TRBD1. The germline gives CDR1 WSHSY, CDR2 SAAADI. The CDR3 spans 15 residues. Germline trimming cut 9 bases from V and 4 bases from J; bases unmatched to any gene: 10. This CDR3 is CASYGQGAPGYGYTF. The CDR3 DNA sequence: TGCGCCAGTTACGGACAGGGGGCGCCGGGCTATGGCTACACCTTC.